The clone carrying this TCR beta chain was recorded a few times. What it binds is unknown. Constant-segment primers served in 5'RACE that generated TCR alpha and TCR beta cDNA libraries bearing sample barcodes and UMIs. MiXCR, applied by TCRdb to the 5' RACE reads, yields one record per CDR3 protein. Altogether around 340,000 distinct CDR3 sequences are present, approximately 15% being singletons, with the ten largest covering over 20%. This entry belongs to a study of T-cell memory formation after mild COVID-19. V was clipped by 10 bases and J by 5 bases, with 21 bases between them. The CDR3 consists of 14 residues. Germline V gives CDR1 SGDLS, CDR2 YYNGEE. Study-level findings and limits: There were some responding clones in pre-infection memory, which suggested that cross-reactive memory had joined. Researchers could not confirm that second-wave clones peaking on day 37 targeted SARS-CoV-2. Clones which contracted sat mainly in CM and EM if CD4+, and in EMRA if CD8+.

This chain connects TRBV9 to TRBJ1-1, with a tentative D call TRBD1 (5 bases). The clonotype originates from a man aged 18 to 29 who had mild COVID-19 (a few samples of this study predate the infection). Cell type and time point are not known. What was sequenced was PBMCs or a T cell subset sorted from them (not recorded which). The CDR3 sequence is CARPGEGRTTEAFF. The DNA for the CDR3 is TGTGCCCGGCCTGGGGAGGGGCGAACGACTGAAGCTTTCTTT.